The 30 T cell receptor beta chains below were found in one sample sequenced in a study of beta chain features in type 1 diabetes. Findings and limits, study-wide: Moderate but significant shortening of TCRB CDR3s was recorded in all four CD4+ subsets from Type 1 diabetes patients.

These TCRs' antigens remain unknown. Expressed TCRB transcripts were sequenced, since all the RNA that had been isolated was reverse transcribed. Profiling relied on immunoSEQ multiplex PCR, and the TCRdb table lists in-frame clones only, not all of them. The sample has some 350,000 clones, about 10% seen once; the top ten hold about 0.6%. The specimen was central memory CD4+ T cells from blood. All receptors derive from a man between 25 and 39 years old with type 1 diabetes.

This chain uses TRBV28 with TRBJ2-5; perhaps TRBD2 as D (7 bases). The CDR3 is made up of 15 amino acids. Trimming shortened V by 6 bases and J by 3 bases, and 17 bases separated the two germline ends. CDR1 and CDR2 from the germline V gene are MDHEN and SYDVKM. The CDR3 bases are TGTGCCAGCAGCCCCTCTGGGGGGGCTGAAGAGACCCAGTACTTC. Residues: CASSPSGGAEETQYF.

This sequence joins TRBV7-2 and TRBJ2-1, with TRBD2 matching over 13 bases. This CDR3 comprises 17 residues. Unmatched junction bases numbered 7, after V lost 3 bases and J lost 5 bases. In germline, CDR1 is SGHTA, CDR2 FQGNSA. The CDR3 DNA sequence: TGTGCCAGCAGCTTCCTCACTAGCGGGAGGGTCGACAATGAGCAGTTCTTC. Residues: CASSFLTSGRVDNEQFF.

This sequence joins TRBV25-1 and TRBJ1-4; D unresolved. V shed 6 bases and J shed 5 bases, with 13 bases lying between them. Germline CDR1 and CDR2: MGHDK and SYGVNS. This CDR3 region has 14 residues. The CDR3 DNA reads as TGTGCCAGCAGAACCCAAGGGTCAAATGAAAAACTGTTTTTT. It yields the protein CASRTQGSNEKLFF.

There are a few counts of this clone. This chain connects TRBV27 to TRBJ2-2; TRBD2 matches at 9 bases. Trimming removed 4 bases from V and 4 bases from J; junction bases left unmatched: 1. This CDR3 is 14 amino acids long. The germline V gene has CDR1 MNHEY and CDR2 SMNVEV (reference sequence). CDR3 region: CASSSGLATGELFF. The CDR3 DNA reads TGTGCCAGCAGTTCGGGACTAGCCACCGGGGAGCTGTTTTTT.

This clone was seen a handful of times. This rearrangement joins TRBV6-5 to TRBJ2-7, with TRBD1 matching 7 bases. V trimming: 6 bases; J trimming: 5 bases; junction bases outside the gene matches: 7. The CDR3 contains 13 residues. The V gene's germline CDR1 is MNHEY and CDR2 SVGAGI. The CDR3: CASRRDRAHEQYF. The CDR3 DNA reads TGTGCCAGCAGACGAGACAGGGCCCACGAGCAGTACTTC.

This chain joins TRBV6-5 and TRBJ2-1; D not certain. CDR1 and CDR2 (germline): MNHEY, SVGAGI. The CDR3 has 13 residues. Trimming shortened V by 4 bases and J by 2 bases, and 6 bases separated the two germline ends. CDR3 residues: CASSSGAYNEQFF. CDR3 coding DNA: TGTGCCAGCAGTTCCGGAGCCTACAATGAGCAGTTCTTC.

The chain recombines TRBV27 with TRBJ1-6; D ambiguous. This CDR3 is built from 16 residues. V was trimmed by 2 bases and J by 6 bases, leaving 14 bases between them. Germline values: CDR1 MNHEY, CDR2 SMNVEV (reference sequence). The CDR3 loop is CASSLRAANLNSPLHF. In nucleotides, the CDR3 is TGTGCCAGCAGTTTAAGGGCAGCAAACCTTAATTCACCCCTCCACTTT.

In this sample, this clone turned up a few times. The V call is TRBV25-1, the J call TRBJ2-1; TRBD1 might be the D (6 bases). The CDR3 contains 13 residues. In germline, CDR1 is MGHDK, CDR2 SYGVNS. V was pared by 4 bases and J by 10 bases, with 14 bases between. CDR3 residues: CASSADYRAEQFF. DNA for the CDR3: TGTGCCAGCAGTGCCGATTACAGGGCCGAGCAGTTCTTC.

This clone has more than one count but fewer than ten. V usage is TRBV2 and J usage is TRBJ2-7; 9 positions match TRBD2. Germline V CDR1 and CDR2: SNHLY, FYNNEI. CDR3 length: 13 amino acids. The junction had 9 bases not matched to a gene; V was cut back by 5 bases and J by 10 bases. CDR3 sequence (DNA): TGTGCCAGCAGTATAGCGGGAGAAATTTATCAGTACTTC. This translates into CASSIAGEIYQYF.

This clone has more than one count but fewer than ten. V is TRBV19 and J is TRBJ1-2; D possibly corresponds to TRBD1 (5 bases). This CDR3 spans 17 amino acids. The ends were cut back, 1 base at V and 3 bases at J, with 18 bases in the middle. Germline V CDR1 and CDR2: LNHDA, SQIVND (reference sequence). The CDR3 nucleotides read TGTGCCAGTAGTATAGTTTTGGACACCTTGGGCCACTATGGCTACACCTTC. Its protein product is CASSIVLDTLGHYGYTF. Full variable domain (rest looked up from reference TRBV19 and TRBJ1-2): DGGITQSPKYLFRKEGQNVTLSCEQNLNHDAMYWYRQDPGQGLRLIYYSQIVNDFQKGDIAEGYSVSREKKESFPLTVTSAQKNPTAFYLCASSIVLDTLGHYGYTFGSGTRLTVV.

CDR3: CAISAQGYGYTF. The CDR3 nucleotides are TGTGCCATCAGTGCCCAGGGATATGGCTACACCTTC. The V and J genes are TRBV10-3 and TRBJ1-2; D might be TRBD1 (5 bases). V lost 4 bases, J lost 5 bases, and 8 bases lay in between. The CDR3 is 12 residues long. Per the germline V gene, CDR1 is ENHRY and CDR2 is SYGVKD.

This clone occurred a few times. The chain carries TRBV7-9 and TRBJ1-1; TRBD1 is a possible D gene (5 bases). Germline CDR1 reads SEHNR; CDR2 reads FQNEAQ (reference sequence). CDR3 length: 12 residues. The V end was cut by 3 bases, the J end by 13 bases, with 15 bases between. CDR3 residues: CASSLGWDWGFF. The CDR3 nucleotides are TGTGCCAGCAGCTTGGGATGGGACTGGGGTTTCTTT.

This clone turned up a few times. The identical CDR3 is also encoded by other nucleotide sequences in the sample. The chain combines TRBV7-9 with TRBJ2-6, with TRBD2 identical over 7 bases. The V gene end was trimmed by 3 bases and the J gene end by 2 bases; junction bases not matched to a gene: 1. CDR1 is SEHNR and CDR2 is FQNEAQ in the germline V gene (reference sequence). This CDR3 region has 15 residues. The DNA for the CDR3 is TGTGCCAGCAGCTTGGGAGGGGCTGGGGCCAACGTCCTGACTTTC. It is translated as CASSLGGAGANVLTF.

The rearrangement links TRBV5-1 to TRBJ2-7; a possible D gene is TRBD1 (5 bases). Germline-derived CDR1 and CDR2 are SGHRS and YFSETQ. The CDR3 contains 15 residues. Trimming cost V 1 base and J 3 bases, with 14 bases left between them. The CDR3 loop is CASSLTTGPYYEQYF. As DNA, the CDR3 is TGCGCCAGCAGCTTGACCACAGGACCGTACTACGAGCAGTACTTC.

This clone was counted many times. The chain recombines TRBV7-2 with TRBJ2-1; 7 nucleotides line up with TRBD1. The trim removed 4 bases at V and 6 bases at J, leaving 3 bases unmatched. The CDR3 runs to 13 residues. Germline V gives CDR1 SGHTA, CDR2 FQGNSA. CDR3 sequence (DNA): TGTGCCAGCAGCTCAGGACAGGCCAATGAGCAGTTCTTC. It encodes CASSSGQANEQFF.

This clone occurred many times. This chain connects TRBV7-9 to TRBJ2-7, with 8 bases matching TRBD2. V lost 10 bases, J lost 0 bases, and 11 bases stayed unmatched. The V gene's germline CDR1 is SEHNR and CDR2 FQNEAQ (reference sequence). The CDR3 extends over 15 amino acids. The CDR3 region is CATTPGLGNSYEQYF. CDR3 DNA sequence: TGTGCCACGACGCCGGGACTAGGGAACTCCTACGAGCAGTACTTC. Complete variable domain (other parts from reference TRBV7-9 and TRBJ2-7): DTGVSQNPRHKITKRGQNVTFRCDPISEHNRLYWYRQTLGQGPEFLTYFQNEAQLEKSRLLSDRFSAERPKGSFSTLEIQRTEQGDSAMYLCATTPGLGNSYEQYFGPGTRLTVT.

This clone was observed a handful of times. A read error may produce the germline difference seen at one junction end. The chain links TRBV7-9 to TRBJ2-1, with D unresolved. CDR1 and CDR2 from the germline V gene are SEHNR and FQNEAQ (reference sequence). There are 13 residues in the CDR3. CDR3 amino acids: CASSQDPRSEQFF. The CDR3 DNA reads as TGCGCCAGCAGCCAAGATCCTCGGAGTGAGCAGTTCTTC. The full variable domain, completed using reference TRBV7-9 and TRBJ2-1, is DTGVSQNPRHKITKRGQNVTFRCDPISEHNRLYWYRQTLGQGPEFLTYFQNEAQLEKSRLLSDRFSAERPKGSFSTLEIQRTEQGDSAMYLCASSQDPRSEQFFGPGTRLTVL.

The sample holds a few counts of this clone. At the DNA level, this CDR3 is encoded by other sequences in the same sample as well. V gene TRBV7-9 combines with J gene TRBJ2-1; TRBD2 might be the D (7 bases). The germline gives CDR1 SEHNR, CDR2 FQNEAQ (reference sequence). The CDR3 totals 15 residues. Trimming shortened V by 5 bases and J by 1 base, and 12 bases separated the two germline ends. The CDR3 reads CASSRSGTSYNEQFF. In DNA, the CDR3 is TGTGCCAGCAGCCGAAGCGGGACATCCTACAATGAGCAGTTCTTC.

This clone was found many times. The J gene is TRBJ2-1, the V gene TRBV11-2; D perhaps matches TRBD2 (7 bases). V was cut by 1 base and J by 15 bases, with 16 bases left in between. Per the germline V gene, CDR1 is SGHAT and CDR2 is FQNNGV. This CDR3 is built from 13 residues. CDR3: CASSLGGPGGAFF. The CDR3 DNA reads TGTGCCAGCAGCTTAGGGGGCCCGGGGGGCGCGTTCTTC.

This rearrangement joins TRBV10-1 to TRBJ1-2; D gene ambiguous. Trimming took off 0 bases at V and 4 bases at J, with 12 bases between the two ends. This CDR3 comprises 15 residues. CDR1 WNHNN and CDR2 SYGVQD come from the germline V gene (reference sequence). The CDR3 loop reads CASSESLGSLYGYTF. The CDR3 DNA reads TGCGCCAGCAGTGAGTCTTTGGGCAGCCTCTATGGCTACACCTTC.

This clone was detected many times. The chain has TRBV6-5 and TRBJ2-5; no firm D call. This CDR3 spans 11 amino acids. CDR1 and CDR2 (germline): MNHEY, SVGAGI. V shed 5 bases and J shed 5 bases, with 6 bases lying between them. In DNA, the CDR3 is TGTGCCAGCAGTAAGAGGGAGACCCAGTACTTC. This gives the protein CASSKRETQYF.

The CDR3 coding sequence is TGTGCCAGCAGCGGGTCGGCTAGCGGGGGCTCCTACGAGCAGTACTTC. This codes for CASSGSASGGSYEQYF. This sequence joins TRBV5-8 and TRBJ2-7; 10 bases agree with TRBD2. The V segment lost 4 bases and the J segment 0 bases; nucleotides outside the gene matches: 7. This CDR3 is built from 16 residues. The germline V gene encodes CDR1 SGHTS and CDR2 YDEGEE.

The rearrangement joins TRBV5-6 to TRBJ1-3; tentatively, D is TRBD1 (6 bases). The CDR3 has 14 amino acids. The V gene's germline CDR1 is SGHDT and CDR2 YYEEEE. Trimming took 3 bases from V and 4 from J, leaving 11 bases between them. This CDR3 reads CASSSMGAGNTIYF. CDR3 in DNA: TGTGCCAGCAGCTCGATGGGGGCAGGAAACACCATATATTTT.

This sequence joins TRBV15 and TRBJ2-1, with no clear D. Germline V gene lookup returns CDR1 LNHNV and CDR2 YYDKDF (reference sequence). This CDR3 contains 12 residues. V was clipped by 0 bases and J by 10 bases, with 7 bases between them. Here the CDR3 DNA reads TGTGCCACCAGCAGAGAAACTCCGGAGCAGTTCTTC. This gives the protein CATSRETPEQFF.

CDR3 nucleotides: TGTGCCAGCAGCTTCCCATCGGGCTACGAGCAGTACTTC. It encodes CASSFPSGYEQYF. This chain connects TRBV7-9 to TRBJ2-7; D not resolved. Between the trimmed V and J ends, which lost 3 bases and 3 bases, there was a span of 9 bases. The CDR3 spans 13 residues. Germline V gene data show CDR1 as SEHNR and CDR2 as FQNEAQ (reference sequence). Looking up the rest from reference TRBV7-9 and TRBJ2-7 gives the full variable domain: DTGVSQNPRHKITKRGQNVTFRCDPISEHNRLYWYRQTLGQGPEFLTYFQNEAQLEKSRLLSDRFSAERPKGSFSTLEIQRTEQGDSAMYLCASSFPSGYEQYFGPGTRLTVT.

V and J are TRBV5-6 and TRBJ1-2; D unclear. The CDR3 is 14 residues long. V was clipped by 3 bases and J by 5 bases, with 14 bases between them. Per germline, CDR1 SGHDT and CDR2 YYEEEE. The CDR3 DNA is TGTGCCAGCAGCTACGGCCTTGCCCTATATGGCTACACCTTC. This sequence encodes CASSYGLALYGYTF.

V gene TRBV11-2 combines with J gene TRBJ2-1; D gene uncertain. The V gene's germline CDR1 is SGHAT and CDR2 FQNNGV. The CDR3 runs 16 residues. V shed 0 bases and J shed 6 bases, with 15 bases lying between them. The CDR3 is CASSLEVSSFGNEQFF. For the CDR3, the DNA is TGTGCCAGCAGCTTAGAGGTTAGTAGCTTCGGCAATGAGCAGTTCTTC.

This clone was seen only a few times. This chain joins TRBV7-3 and TRBJ2-1; D is perhaps TRBD1 (6 bases). CDR1 SGHTA and CDR2 FQGTGA come from the germline V gene. CDR3 length: 15 residues. The V end lost 4 bases, the J end lost 6 bases, and 16 bases lay between the germline ends. The CDR3 loop is CASSSQGSIINEQFF. The CDR3 DNA sequence: TGTGCCAGCAGCTCCCAGGGGTCGATTATCAATGAGCAGTTCTTC.

This clone was counted only a few times. The chain joins TRBV7-2 to TRBJ2-7; the match to TRBD1 covers 11 bases. The CDR3 loop spans 14 amino acids. CDR1 and CDR2 (germline): SGHTA, FQGNSA. J lost 5 bases, V lost 5 bases, and 5 bases had no gene match. CDR3 DNA sequence: TGTGCCAGCAGCACACGGGACAGGGGGGACGAGCAGTACTTC. Protein sequence: CASSTRDRGDEQYF.

The rearrangement links TRBV6-5 to TRBJ1-1, with D tentatively TRBD1 (6 bases). This CDR3 contains 12 residues. Germline CDR1 reads MNHEY; CDR2 reads SVGAGI. V lost 5 bases and J 4 bases, leaving 8 bases between the germline ends. DNA for the CDR3: TGTGCCAGCAGTCGGACAGCCACTGAAGCTTTCTTT. It yields the protein CASSRTATEAFF.